This T cell receptor (beta chain) was found in a study of blood T cell repertoires in COVID-19. Across the whole study: Spain, Italy and the United States supplied samples that represented acute and convalescent COVID-19. Nucleic acid was either cDNA or gDNA, and it came from T cells, B-cell-depleted T cells, or PBMCs.

Looked up from germline, CDR1 is SGHTS and CDR2 is YDEGEE. V was shortened by 4 bases and J by 0 bases, with 11 bases between the two germline ends. The CDR3 contains 15 residues. Per the original data handling: Researchers report that nucleated cell counts were estimated from reference gene primer amplification. Profiled with immunoSEQ multiplex PCR; TCRdb holds only in-frame clones, not every one. V and J calls and clone size are copied from that table; D and trimming were computed from the DNA. Among roughly 160,000 clones listed, 86% were seen once. The receptor was derived from a young man with acute or convalescent COVID-19. This chain connects TRBV5-8 to TRBJ1-3; D ambiguous. Sequenced: peripheral blood. The CDR3 sequence: CASSLRRVSGNTIYF. CDR3 coding DNA: TGTGCCAGCAGCCTGCGACGGGTCTCTGGAAACACCATATATTTT.